This is a list of T cell receptor beta chains from one sample in a study of control samples from healthy donors and cancer patients. Measured with immunoSEQ multiplex PCR; TCRdb has only the in-frame clones, and not every one. The sample consists of about 130,000 clones, roughly 94% of them appearing once. Input material: PBMCs. All receptors come from a man aged 55 to 70 with colorectal cancer. Both conserved end residues are part of each CDR3. D genes are given only for firm matches. Part of the rows lack a size; the others show once, few, many or a class for expanded clones.

>TRBV29-1|TRBJ1-2|-|-
CSVEGPSYGYTF
TGCAGCGTTGAGGGCCCATCCTATGGCTACACCTTC
>TRBV24-1|TRBJ2-7|-|-
CATSEGYEQYF
TGTGCCACCAGTGAAGGTTACGAGCAGTACTTC
>TRBV5-1|TRBJ2-7|-|-
CASSSRGTSIEQYF
TGCGCCAGCAGCTCTAGAGGTACGAGTATCGAGCAGTACTTC
>TRBV6-6|TRBJ1-4|-|-
CASSYSLRDVEKLFF
TGTGCCAGCAGTTACTCGTTAAGGGACGTCGAAAAACTGTTTTTT
>TRBV18|TRBJ2-7|-|TRBD2
CASSPGLAGEGDYEQYF
TGTGCCAGCTCACCCGGACTAGCGGGAGAGGGGGACTACGAGCAGTACTTC
>TRBV19|TRBJ2-3|once|-
CASSVRGPSSTDTQYF
TGTGCCAGTAGTGTGCGGGGGCCATCGAGCACAGATACGCAGTATTTT
>TRBV3-1/TRBV3-2|TRBJ2-5|-|TRBD2
CASSQELLAGAGETQYF
TGTGCCAGCAGCCAAGAACTGCTAGCGGGGGCCGGGGAGACCCAGTACTTC
>TRBV5-1|TRBJ1-4|-|-
CASTPTGPNEKLFF
TGCGCCAGCACCCCCACAGGGCCTAACGAAAAACTGTTTTTT
>TRBV6-1|TRBJ1-2|-|-
CASSDQYYGYTF
TGTGCCAGCAGTGACCAATACTATGGCTACACCTTC
>TRBV12-3/TRBV12-4|TRBJ2-7|-|-
CASTRRSLGEQYF
TGTGCCAGCACTCGACGGAGTCTCGGCGAGCAGTACTTC
>TRBV5-1|TRBJ2-5|-|TRBD1
CASSPDRAETQYF
TGCGCCAGCAGCCCTGACAGGGCAGAGACCCAGTACTTC
>TRBV7-2|TRBJ1-2|-|-
CASSLSAIYGYTF
TGTGCCAGCAGCTTATCAGCAATCTATGGCTACACCTTC
>TRBV5-1|TRBJ1-4|-|TRBD1
CASSLPTGANEKLFF
TGCGCCAGCAGCTTGCCGACAGGGGCTAATGAAAAACTGTTTTTT
>TRBV5-4|TRBJ2-5|-|TRBD2
CASSLRRGGRVREETQYF
TGTGCCAGCAGCTTGAGACGGGGGGGCCGGGTCAGGGAAGAGACCCAGTACTTC
>TRBV2|TRBJ2-2|-|-
CASRPDGDTGELFF
TGTGCCAGCAGACCCGACGGGGACACCGGGGAGCTGTTTTTT
>TRBV5-1|TRBJ1-4|-|-
CASSSGPLEKLFF
TGCGCCAGCAGCTCGGGACCCCTAGAAAAACTGTTTTTT
>TRBV25-1|TRBJ1-4|-|-
CASSMPGATNEKLFF
TGTGCCAGCAGTATGCCGGGGGCAACTAATGAAAAACTGTTTTTT
>TRBV7-9|TRBJ1-1|once|TRBD1
CASSSRAGGGNTEAFF
TGTGCCAGCAGCTCCAGGGCAGGGGGCGGGAACACTGAAGCTTTCTTT
>TRBV5-1|TRBJ1-2|-|-
CASSDGQTDGYTF
TGCGCCAGCAGCGATGGACAGACTGATGGCTACACCTTC
>TRBV5-1|TRBJ2-1|-|TRBD2
CASSHEGLAGASYNEQFF
TGCGCCAGCAGCCACGAAGGACTAGCGGGGGCCTCATACAATGAGCAGTTCTTC
>TRBV4-3|TRBJ2-5|-|TRBD2
CASSQEWDSGGVYQETQYF
TGCGCCAGCAGCCAAGAATGGGATAGCGGGGGCGTGTACCAAGAGACCCAGTACTTC
>TRBV19|TRBJ1-2|-|TRBD1
CASSGRQGPPYGYTF
TGTGCCAGTAGTGGCAGACAGGGGCCCCCGTATGGCTACACCTTC
>TRBV6-5|TRBJ2-5|-|-
CASRFGTGETQYF
TGTGCCAGCCGATTCGGGACGGGAGAGACCCAGTACTTC
>TRBV6-5|TRBJ2-5|once|-
CASSYSGSRQETQYF
TGTGCCAGCAGTTACTCAGGGTCCCGTCAGGAGACCCAGTACTTC
>TRBV14|TRBJ2-5|once|TRBD2
CASSQDFRTSDQETQYF
TGTGCCAGCAGCCAAGATTTTAGGACTAGCGACCAAGAGACCCAGTACTTC
>TRBV11-2|TRBJ2-1|-|TRBD2
CASSSGNRLAGHEQFF
TGTGCCAGCAGCTCGGGCAACCGACTAGCGGGGCACGAGCAGTTCTTC
>TRBV6-5|TRBJ1-5|-|TRBD1
CASSSQGGLNQPQHF
TGTGCCAGCAGTTCCCAGGGGGGATTGAATCAGCCCCAGCATTTT
>TRBV6-5|TRBJ1-1|-|-
CASLYSPNTEAFF
TGTGCCAGCCTTTACTCCCCGAACACTGAAGCTTTCTTT
>TRBV19|TRBJ1-5|-|-
CASSIGQQNQPQHF
TGTGCCAGTAGTATAGGACAGCAGAATCAGCCCCAGCATTTT
>TRBV10-3|TRBJ2-7|-|-
CAISEPRYGYEQYF
TGTGCCATCAGTGAGCCGAGGTACGGCTACGAGCAGTACTTC
>TRBV7-2|TRBJ1-1|-|-
CASSSEGFTEAFF
TGTGCCAGCAGTTCAGAAGGGTTCACTGAAGCTTTCTTT
>TRBV6-2/TRBV6-3|TRBJ2-3|-|-
CASSALGALLDTQYF
TGTGCCAGCAGTGCCCTGGGGGCACTTTTGGATACGCAGTATTTT
>TRBV18|TRBJ1-3|-|-
CASSPPQGGNTIYF
TGTGCCAGCTCACCACCTCAGGGAGGAAACACCATATATTTT
>TRBV5-6|TRBJ2-7|-|-
CASSQWRWGSYEQYF
TGTGCCAGCAGCCAATGGAGGTGGGGGTCCTACGAGCAGTACTTC
>TRBV15|TRBJ1-6|-|-
CATSREPNSYNSPLHF
TGTGCCACCAGCAGAGAGCCGAACTCCTATAATTCACCCCTCCACTTT
>TRBV2|TRBJ1-5|-|-
CASSVGQGNQPQHF
TGTGCCAGCAGTGTGGGGCAAGGCAATCAGCCCCAGCATTTT
>TRBV30|TRBJ2-3|-|-
CAWSGGGGADTQYF
TGTGCCTGGAGTGGGGGAGGGGGCGCAGATACGCAGTATTTT
>TRBV19|TRBJ2-7|-|-
CASSPSHPEEQYF
TGTGCCAGTAGCCCCTCGCATCCGGAGGAGCAGTACTTC
>TRBV4-2|TRBJ2-5|-|-
CASSQARSNSGGKETQYF
TGTGCCAGCAGCCAAGCGAGGTCGAACTCTGGGGGAAAAGAGACCCAGTACTTC
>TRBV19|TRBJ1-4|-|TRBD1
CASSSPGQRRGATNEKLFF
TGTGCCAGTAGTTCGCCGGGACAGAGGAGGGGAGCAACTAATGAAAAACTGTTTTTT
>TRBV18|TRBJ2-1|-|-
CASSRPFRAGDVEQFF
TGTGCCAGCTCACGGCCATTTAGGGCAGGGGACGTTGAGCAGTTCTTC
>TRBV3-1/TRBV3-2|TRBJ1-2|once|TRBD1
CASTSGTDRDYYGYTF
TGTGCCAGCACCTCAGGGACAGATCGTGACTACTATGGCTACACCTTC
>TRBV7-9|TRBJ2-3|-|TRBD1
CASSQQGGTDTQYF
TGTGCCAGCAGCCAACAGGGGGGCACAGATACGCAGTATTTT
>TRBV3-1/TRBV3-2|TRBJ1-2|-|-
CASSPRGGSGYTF
TGTGCCAGCAGCCCCCGCGGAGGGAGTGGCTACACCTTC
>TRBV6-5|TRBJ2-3|-|-
CASSYAGDTQYF
TGTGCCAGCAGTTACGCGGGTGATACGCAGTATTTT
>TRBV7-2|TRBJ1-2|-|-
CASSLGQARYGYTF
TGTGCCAGCAGCTTAGGTCAGGCTAGGTATGGCTACACCTTC
>TRBV10-3|TRBJ1-5|-|-
CASQEGSRQPQHF
TGTGCCAGTCAGGAAGGTTCGCGTCAGCCCCAGCATTTT
>TRBV11-3|TRBJ1-1|once|-
CASGKDSYTEAFF
TGTGCCAGCGGCAAGGACAGTTACACTGAAGCTTTCTTT
>TRBV6-1|TRBJ1-1|-|-
CASSEFLTEAFF
TGTGCCAGCAGTGAATTCCTGACTGAAGCTTTCTTT
>TRBV20-1|TRBJ2-1|-|-
CSAGSMNEQFF
TGCAGTGCTGGTTCCATGAATGAGCAGTTCTTC
>TRBV19|TRBJ1-4|-|-
CASSVFANNEKLFF
TGTGCCAGTAGTGTTTTCGCCAACAATGAAAAACTGTTTTTT
>TRBV5-4|TRBJ1-5|-|-
CASSLGGLQPQHF
TGTGCCAGCAGCTTGGGGGGCCTACAGCCCCAGCATTTT
>TRBV4-3|TRBJ2-3|-|-
CASSPGLGPDTQYF
TGCGCCAGCAGCCCGGGACTCGGCCCAGATACGCAGTATTTT
>TRBV5-4|TRBJ2-3|few|-
CASSSGQPDTDTQYF
TGTGCCAGCAGCTCAGGACAGCCCGACACAGATACGCAGTATTTT
>TRBV6-5|TRBJ2-7|-|-
CASSAAYEQYF
TGTGCCAGCAGCGCAGCCTACGAGCAGTACTTC